One and the same sample provided the 15 T cell receptor beta chains below, sequenced in a study of T cell repertoires in aging, cancer and after chemotherapy (dated by TCRdb to between 2018 and 2021). The sample was run on an Illumina MiSeq. Rearranged TRB sequences spanning V, D and J segments were amplified in a multiplex touch-down PCR with a mixed TRB-A/B primer pool. TCRdb trimmed the raw reads at Q25, called clones with MiXCR and kept productive beta chains. Each record represents a unique CDR3 protein, reported with the most common genes and DNA among its rows. For this sample there are some 9,300 distinct CDR3 sequences; less than 45% appear just once. The ten biggest clones cover under 2% of the sample. Genomic DNA extracted from peripheral blood, rather than sorted cells or RNA, was used as the source for amplification of TCR beta rearrangements. Sequences were obtained from blood. Receptors were obtained from a human donor in good health.

This clonotype occurred a few times. The J gene is TRBJ1-3, the V gene TRBV15; no firm D call. CDR1 is LNHNV and CDR2 is YYDKDF in the germline V gene (reference sequence). V lost 5 bases and J 1 base, leaving 6 bases between the germline ends. The CDR3 contains 13 residues. The CDR3 sequence is CATSQVSGNTIYF. CDR3 nucleotides: TGTGCCACCAGCCAGGTTTCTGGAAACACCATATATTTT.

This clonotype was seen only a few times. The chain combines TRBV29-1 with TRBJ1-1, with TRBD1 matching over 7 bases. The CDR3 extends over 12 amino acids. With 3 bases clipped from V and 10 bases from J, the junction kept 8 bases outside the gene matches. CDR1 and CDR2 from the germline V gene are SQVTM and ANQGSEA. The DNA for the CDR3 is TGCAGCGTTGATACAGGGGAGTATGGAGCTTTCTTT. It yields the protein CSVDTGEYGAFF.

Sample share makes this clonotype medium-sized. The rearrangement links TRBV12-3 or TRBV12-4 to TRBJ1-6; D not resolved. V was shortened by 3 bases and J by 9 bases, with 9 bases between the two germline ends. The CDR3 is made up of 13 amino acids. CDR3 region: CASSFGGGSPLHF. CDR3 in DNA: TGTGCCAGCAGTTTTGGTGGAGGTTCACCCCTCCACTTT.

In this sample, this clonotype turned up a few times. The chain links TRBV20-1 to TRBJ1-2, with D unclear. Germline assignment: CDR1 DFQATT and CDR2 SNEGSKA (reference sequence). The CDR3 runs to 12 residues. The ends were cut back, 1 base at V and 4 bases at J, with 7 bases in the middle. CDR3 DNA sequence: TGCAGTGCTAGAGGCTGGAGCTATGGCTACACCTTC. It encodes CSARGWSYGYTF.

J is TRBJ1-1 and V is TRBV7-9; unclear D gene. This CDR3 comprises 15 residues. Germline values: CDR1 SEHNR, CDR2 FQNEAQ (reference sequence). V was trimmed by 1 base and J by 7 bases, leaving 16 bases between them. This CDR3 is CASSLDPARPGEAFF. In DNA form, the CDR3 reads TGTGCCAGCAGCTTAGACCCGGCCAGGCCCGGTGAAGCTTTCTTT.

This chain joins TRBV12-3 or TRBV12-4 and TRBJ1-4, with a possible D match to TRBD1 (6 bases). Trimming shortened V by 6 bases and J by 7 bases, and 15 bases separated the two germline ends. There are 14 residues in the CDR3. The CDR3 sequence is CASSPGGGSEKLFF. In DNA, the CDR3 is TGTGCCAGCAGCCCGGGCGGGGGCAGTGAAAAACTGTTTTTT.

This clonotype was observed a few times. The V gene is TRBV6-5, the J gene TRBJ1-3, with D tentatively TRBD1 (5 bases). This CDR3 has 13 residues. With 10 bases removed from V and 4 bases from J, the gap between germline ends came to 14 bases. Germline V CDR1 and CDR2: MNHEY, SVGAGI. CDR3 coding DNA: TGTGCCACCCGTGGCAGGGCAGGAAACACCATATATTTT. Protein sequence: CATRGRAGNTIYF.

This clonotype occurred a few times. The chain employs TRBV24-1 and TRBJ2-2; no definite D call. The germline V gene has CDR1 KGHDR and CDR2 SFDVKD. The CDR3 spans 12 residues. V was cut by 2 bases and J by 3 bases, with 0 bases left in between. CDR3 amino acids: CATSDYTGELFF. In DNA, the CDR3 is TGTGCCACCAGTGATTACACCGGGGAGCTGTTTTTT.

This clonotype was detected a few times. The chain uses TRBV5-5 and TRBJ1-1; tentatively, D is TRBD1 (5 bases). Germline CDR1 and CDR2: SGHKS and YYEKEE (reference sequence). CDR3 length: 14 residues. V was pared by 4 bases and J by 6 bases, with 16 bases between. Written as DNA, the CDR3 is TGTGCCAGCAGCAAAATGGGACCGTACTCTGAAGCTTTCTTT. Amino acids: CASSKMGPYSEAFF. The variable domain in full, completed from reference TRBV5-5 and TRBJ1-1, reads DAGVTQSPTHLIKTRGQQVTLRCSPISGHKSVSWYQQVLGQGPQFIFQYYEKEERGRGNFPDRFSARQFPNYSSELNVNALLLGDSALYLCASSKMGPYSEAFFGQGTRLTVV.

This clonotype was seen a handful of times. The gene calls are TRBV6-5 and TRBJ1-6, with D perhaps TRBD1 (6 bases). Germline-derived CDR1 and CDR2 are MNHEY and SVGAGI. Trimming cost V 5 bases and J 10 bases, with 27 bases left between them. The CDR3 extends over 18 amino acids. The CDR3 DNA is TGTGCCAGCAGTGAAGCAGAGGAGGGGGGAGGGGAGGGATCACCCCTCCACTTT. It codes for CASSEAEEGGGEGSPLHF.

The chain employs TRBV6-5 and TRBJ2-5; maybe TRBD2 (6 bases). The J call may be in error: the DNA end matches TRBJ2-1 better. The germline CDR1 and CDR2 sequences are MNHEY and SVGAGI. The CDR3 runs 16 residues. The CDR3 spells CASRYRDSPSGNEQFF. The CDR3 DNA is TGTGCCAGCAGATACCGGGACTCCCCGAGCGGCAATGAGCAGTTCTTC.

This clonotype was counted only a few times. This sequence joins TRBV27 and TRBJ1-2, with D perhaps TRBD1 (5 bases). Between the trimmed V and J ends, which lost 6 bases and 2 bases, there was a span of 16 bases. In germline, CDR1 is MNHEY, CDR2 SMNVEV (reference sequence). The CDR3 extends over 15 amino acids. The CDR3 loop reads CASRVGTGSNYGYTF. The CDR3 bases are TGTGCCAGCAGGGTCGGGACGGGGTCAAACTATGGCTACACCTTC.

The V and J genes are TRBV7-9 and TRBJ1-4; D perhaps matches TRBD1 (6 bases). CDR3 size: 16 residues. CDR1 SEHNR and CDR2 FQNEAQ come from the germline V gene (reference sequence). V shed 1 base and J shed 7 bases, with 16 bases lying between them. The DNA of the CDR3 is TGTGCCAGCAGCTTAGGGGTCGGGGGGCGCAGTGAAAAACTGTTTTTT. Amino acid sequence: CASSLGVGGRSEKLFF.

The chain combines TRBV7-3 with TRBJ1-2; D possibly corresponds to TRBD1 (6 bases). The ends were cut back, 5 bases at V and 3 bases at J, with 13 bases in the middle. This CDR3 comprises 14 residues. Looked up from germline, CDR1 is SGHTA and CDR2 is FQGTGA. The chain's CDR3 is CASSRGDTDYGYTF. CDR3 sequence (DNA): TGTGCCAGCAGCAGAGGGGACACCGACTATGGCTACACCTTC. The full variable domain, with the rest looked up from reference TRBV7-3 and TRBJ1-2, is GAGVSQTPSNKVTEKGKYVELRCDPISGHTALYWYRQSLGQGPEFLIYFQGTGAADDSGLPNDRFFAVRPEGSVSTLKIQRTERGDSAVYLCASSRGDTDYGYTFGSGTRLTVV.

V usage is TRBV20-1 and J usage is TRBJ2-2; possible D gene TRBD2, 7 bases. Germline V gene lookup returns CDR1 DFQATT and CDR2 SNEGSKA (reference sequence). Trimming left V 6 bases short and J 0 bases short, with 17 bases between. This CDR3 contains 16 residues. The CDR3 DNA sequence: TGCAGTGCCCCAAGGGGGGGGCGATCGAACACCGGGGAGCTGTTTTTT. It translates to CSAPRGGRSNTGELFF.